These T cell receptor beta chains were read from a single sample in a study of post-analysis software for immune sequencing data. TCRdb ran MiXCR on the PCR reads and lists one entry per CDR3 protein. The sample shows roughly 540,000 distinct CDR3 sequences, 34% of them seen only once. Sequencing was done on a sample of blood. Receptors were obtained from a girl aged 2-17 years with multiple sclerosis. The conserved cysteine and the conserved F or W are not part of the CDR3 here. A D gene is named only where the DNA matches it firmly.

D gene: TRBD2; V gene: TRBV29-1; CDR3 length: 9; CDR3 protein: SVRTSGLLY
D gene: .; V gene: TRBV28; CDR3 length: 13; CDR3 protein: ASSRPDGSGGGYT
D gene: .; V gene: TRBV4-1; CDR3 length: 13; CDR3 protein: ASSQEITTGVGYT
D gene: .; V gene: TRBV5-1; CDR3 length: 12; CDR3 protein: ASSPQTGVDGYT
D gene: .; V gene: TRBV3-1; CDR3 length: 10; CDR3 protein: ASSQTQETQY
D gene: TRBD1; V gene: TRBV12-3/TRBV12-4; CDR3 length: 13; CDR3 protein: ASSLSGQVGYGYT
D gene: .; V gene: TRBV7-8; CDR3 length: 14; CDR3 protein: ASSLAGTDSNQPQH
D gene: TRBD1; V gene: TRBV6-6; CDR3 length: 15; CDR3 protein: ASSYVFAGQGIDEQF
D gene: .; V gene: TRBV7-6; CDR3 length: 11; CDR3 protein: ASSLLLDTEAF
D gene: .; V gene: TRBV6-5; CDR3 length: 15; CDR3 protein: ASSYSSGGGGTDTQY
D gene: .; V gene: TRBV21-1; CDR3 length: 10; CDR3 protein: ASNRDNQPQH
D gene: .; V gene: TRBV6-1; CDR3 length: 11; CDR3 protein: ASRDTGGTEAF
D gene: TRBD2; V gene: TRBV4-1; CDR3 length: 14; CDR3 protein: ASSQHSGGLNNEQF
D gene: TRBD1; V gene: TRBV5-1; CDR3 length: 15; CDR3 protein: ASSLPLGTGFTDTQY
D gene: .; V gene: TRBV9; CDR3 length: 15; CDR3 protein: ASSPLGGLIPNTEAF
D gene: .; V gene: TRBV7-2; CDR3 length: 13; CDR3 protein: ASRPKVGLGYEQY
D gene: TRBD1; V gene: TRBV28; CDR3 length: 13; CDR3 protein: ASSPGTGDTDTQY
D gene: TRBD1; V gene: TRBV20-1; CDR3 length: 13; CDR3 protein: SAPLYGTGDTEQF
D gene: TRBD2; V gene: TRBV20-1; CDR3 length: 11; CDR3 protein: SASPAGSYEQY
D gene: TRBD1; V gene: TRBV5-1; CDR3 length: 12; CDR3 protein: ASSLGQGRDGYT
D gene: .; V gene: TRBV7-9; CDR3 length: 11; CDR3 protein: ASSTAQGPQQY
D gene: TRBD1; V gene: TRBV28; CDR3 length: 13; CDR3 protein: ASRDRRRYNSPLH
D gene: .; V gene: TRBV29-1; CDR3 length: 13; CDR3 protein: SVILNLGGQETQY
D gene: .; V gene: TRBV18; CDR3 length: 12; CDR3 protein: ASSPLTGQETQY